What follows is one T cell receptor (beta chain) and its context. The antigen is undetermined. Investigators treated the graft tissue so that it released intraepithelial and lamina propria lymphocytes. The CDR3 has 15 amino acids. Germline CDR1 and CDR2: MNHEY and SVGAGI. The V and J ends lost 5 bases and 1 base, in that order; junction bases with no gene match: 3. These data are taken from a study of graft-versus-host responses after intestinal transplantation. General study findings and limits: Peak circulating GvH clone levels were associated with early post-transplant HvG declines.

Measured with immunoSEQ multiplex PCR; TCRdb has only the in-frame clones, and not every one. There are about 17,000 clones in the sample; 60% to 85% occur only once, and 7.8% lies in the top ten. Sequences were derived from ileum tissue, sampled about 430 days after intestinal transplant. This chain connects TRBV6-5 to TRBJ2-1; TRBD1 aligns across 9 bases. This TCR derives from a human patient who received an intestinal transplant, so some T cells may come from the graft donor. The CDR3 DNA reads TGTGCCAGCAGTGCCGGGACAGGGTCCTACAATGAGCAGTTCTTC. Protein product: CASSAGTGSYNEQFF.